The present T cell receptor beta chain was sequenced within a study of graft-versus-host responses after intestinal transplantation (dated by TCRdb to the early 2020s). Study-level background: The transplants that recipients got were multivisceral, liver-intestinal, or isolated intestinal. Instead of going to the commercial service, samples from a few later patients were sequenced in-house on an Illumina MiSeq and processed with MiXCR. All recipients received anti-thymocyte globulin induction followed by maintenance tacrolimus and steroids for three to four years. Graft-versus-host and host-versus-graft alloreactive T cell clones were tracked in the graft, circulation and bone marrow after intestinal transplantation using bulk TCR-beta CDR3 sequencing. A cohort of 24 intestinal transplant recipients, including one retransplant, was enrolled, and 3 patients lacking pretransplant specimens were excluded. Donor T cell macrochimerism was defined as a peak of at least 4% donor T cells among recipient peripheral blood mononuclear cells. Alloreactive clones were identified by sequencing pre-transplant mixed lymphocyte reaction products and comparing these products with unstimulated pre-transplant donor and recipient T cells. Overall study outcomes, separate from this receptor: The relatively low number and heterogeneity of intestinal transplant patients limited the conclusions. Patients with donor T cell macrochimerism had high GvH to HvG T cell clonal ratios in their allografts. Early after transplant, declines in HvG clones were associated with peak levels of circulating GvH clones. GvH clones were detected in recipient bone marrow, and some appeared earlier in ileal mucosa or blood, consistent with an intestinal mucosal origin.

Only one count was recorded for this clone. The antigen it binds to is not known. There are no base qualities to consult, and no much larger clone falls within one base. What the time point label conveys for this sample: cells obtained before transplantation from donor or recipient. CD3+CD4+ and CD3+CD8+ populations were FACS-sorted from unstimulated pre-transplant donor and recipient cells taken from spleen or lymph nodes. The library was obtained by the immunoSEQ multiplex PCR assay. For most patients, genomic DNA was isolated with the Qiagen DNeasy Blood and Tissue Kit and sent frozen to Adaptive Biotechnologies for TCR sequencing. For most patients, high-throughput TCR-beta CDR3 sequencing of genomic DNA was performed by Adaptive Biotechnologies. For the original study's pipeline: Adaptive's ImmunoSEQ software supplied the TCR sequencing data for around 19 patients, while MiXCR and VDJtools were used to process three other patients. To correct CD4 versus CD8 sorting errors, any sequence found in both subsets at a frequency ratio below 5:1 was removed. CDR3 nucleotide sequences shared between donor and recipient were removed because their origin could not be assigned. To count as alloreactive, a clone needed at least 2-fold expansion over unstimulated cells and a minimum CFSE-low frequency of 0.002% (template counts) or 0.001% (read counts). Clones detected in sequenced pre-transplant spleen, lymph node, or MLR CFSE-low populations of the donor or recipient were defined as mappable. Cumulative frequency of alloreactive clones was calculated as a percentage of all sequences weighted by copy number. What TCRdb holds here is the immuneACCESS table cut down to in-frame rearrangements. Part of the clones is not present; checked against another copy, under half of the missing clones reflect an unresolved V gene, and the others are unexplained. Clone size and V and J calls were adopted from that table, with D and trimming inferred from the DNA. Counted in this sample were some 90,000 clones; approximately 92% of them appeared once. The top ten clones comprise about 0.5% of the sample.

The sequencing here drew on unstimulated CD8+ T cells sorted from spleen or lymph node cells, taken before intestinal transplant. The origin of this receptor is a human donor who received an intestinal transplant.

The bases are TGTGCCAGCAGTCATGACTGGCGCCAAGAGACCCAGTACTTC. The encoded protein is CASSHDWRQETQYF. The rearrangement combines TRBV7-9 with TRBJ2-5; the D gene cannot be named for sure. According to the germline V gene (reference sequence), CDR1 reads SEHNR and CDR2 reads FQNEAQ. From the cysteine up to the phenylalanine, the CDR3 has a length of 14 residues. Only CDR3 DNA remains: 42 bases, in frame from the first base. V and J lose 6 bases and 1 base, and a span of 12 bases separates them.